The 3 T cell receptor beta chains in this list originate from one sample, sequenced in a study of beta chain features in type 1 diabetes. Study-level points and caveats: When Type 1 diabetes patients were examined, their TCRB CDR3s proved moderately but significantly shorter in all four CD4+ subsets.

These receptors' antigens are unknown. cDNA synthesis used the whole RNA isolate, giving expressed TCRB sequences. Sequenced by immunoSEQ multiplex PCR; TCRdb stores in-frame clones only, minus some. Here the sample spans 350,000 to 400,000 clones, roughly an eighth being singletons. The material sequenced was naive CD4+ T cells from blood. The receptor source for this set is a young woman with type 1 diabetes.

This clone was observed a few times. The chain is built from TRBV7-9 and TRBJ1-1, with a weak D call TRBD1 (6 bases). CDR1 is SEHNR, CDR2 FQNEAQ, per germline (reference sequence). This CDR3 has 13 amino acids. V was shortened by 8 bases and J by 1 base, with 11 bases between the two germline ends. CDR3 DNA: TGTGCCAGCCAGGGACATCAGAACACTGAAGCTTTCTTT. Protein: CASQGHQNTEAFF. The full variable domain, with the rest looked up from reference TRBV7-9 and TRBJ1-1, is DTGVSQNPRHKITKRGQNVTFRCDPISEHNRLYWYRQTLGQGPEFLTYFQNEAQLEKSRLLSDRFSAERPKGSFSTLEIQRTEQGDSAMYLCASQGHQNTEAFFGQGTRLTVV.

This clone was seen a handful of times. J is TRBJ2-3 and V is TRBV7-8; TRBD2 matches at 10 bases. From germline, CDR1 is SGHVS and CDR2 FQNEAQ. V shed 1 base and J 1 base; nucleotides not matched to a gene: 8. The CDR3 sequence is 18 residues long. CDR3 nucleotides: TGTGCCAGCAGCTTAGAGGATGCTGGGACTAGCGGCACAGATACGCAGTATTTT. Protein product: CASSLEDAGTSGTDTQYF.

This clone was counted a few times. CDR3 DNA: TGTGCCAGCAGCCTCACCGGGACAGGGTGGGAGACCCAGTACTTC. It encodes CASSLTGTGWETQYF. The rearrangement links TRBV7-3 to TRBJ2-5; 9 bases map to TRBD1. The CDR3 has 15 residues. J gave up 5 bases and V 5 bases, and 9 bases lay outside the gene matches. Per the germline V gene, CDR1 is SGHTA and CDR2 is FQGTGA.